This TCR beta chain was captured in a study of blood T cell repertoires in COVID-19. Study overall: Spain, Italy and the United States supplied samples that represented acute and convalescent COVID-19. Nucleic acid was either cDNA or gDNA, and it came from T cells, B-cell-depleted T cells, or PBMCs.

Measured with immunoSEQ multiplex PCR; TCRdb has only the in-frame clones, and not every one. The profile covers about 490,000 clones, with over 75% appearing a single time and 3.2% taken by the ten largest. The CDR3 consists of 13 residues. The germline gives CDR1 LNHDA, CDR2 SQIVND (reference sequence). Trimming shortened V by 5 bases and J by 3 bases, and 11 bases separated the two germline ends. The sequencing input was peripheral blood. The clonotype comes from a human donor in a cohort sampled during active COVID-19. The rearrangement links TRBV19 to TRBJ2-7, with D hard to call. CDR3: CASSPDNSYEQYF. The CDR3, as DNA: TGTGCCAGTAGTCCTGATAACAGCTACGAGCAGTACTTC.